This T cell receptor beta chain stems from a study of T cells in Graves' hyperthyroidism and ophthalmopathy. Background on the study: Staff took peripheral blood when the initial diagnosis was made, before any treatment began.

Study-wide findings and caveats: Blood shared most expanded thyroid clonotypes above 0.001. A model built on 13 V-J features separated ophthalmopathy from stable hyperthyroidism.

This clonotype was counted a few times. Its antigen is unidentified. What was amplified from RNA transcripts were TCR beta CDR3 regions. In the first-round RT-PCR of the TCR CDR3, the HTBI primer set was used. TCRdb recomputed calls from the multiplex PCR reads with MiXCR, one row per CDR3 protein. The sample records around 610,000 distinct CDR3 sequences, roughly 15% being singletons. Sequencing was done on a sample of blood. This clonotype was sampled from a woman between 35 and 50 years old with Graves' ophthalmopathy.

The CDR3 coding sequence is TGTGCCAGCTCACCGAGGACAGGGGGCGCCTTTAACACTGAAGCTTTCTTT. This translates into CASSPRTGGAFNTEAFF. The chain uses TRBV18 and TRBJ1-1, with 11 bases aligning to TRBD1. This CDR3 is built from 17 residues. Trimming cost V 3 bases and J 2 bases; bases outside gene matches: 8. Per the germline V gene, CDR1 is KGHSH and CDR2 is LQKENI.